The 9 T cell receptor beta chains below were found in one sample sequenced in a study of T cell repertoires in cytomegalovirus infection. TCRdb itself ran the reads through MiXCR, one entry per CDR3 protein. This table has hundreds of thousands of distinct CDR3 sequences, approximately 31% appearing once. Which antigens these TCRs recognize remains unknown. The sample here was cultured CD8+ T cells from PBMCs, taken from culture after CMV antigen stimulation. Every receptor here comes from a human donor in good health (CMV status not recorded). Some clones in this sample may be carry-over from other donors' samples.

The sample holds many counts of this clonotype. This chain connects TRBV6-1 to TRBJ1-1; TRBD1 matches at 9 bases. Germline-derived CDR1 and CDR2 are MNHNS and SASEGT. The CDR3 has 14 amino acids. V gave up 7 bases and J gave up 5 bases; unmatched junction bases: 8. CDR3 bases: TGTGCCAGCACCCCGGGACAGGGAGGTACTGAAGCTTTCTTT. Its protein is CASTPGQGGTEAFF.

This rearrangement joins TRBV11-2 to TRBJ1-5, with 7 bases lining up with TRBD1. Germline-derived CDR1 and CDR2 are SGHAT and FQNNGV. V trimming: 5 bases; J trimming: 6 bases; junction bases outside the gene matches: 7. The CDR3 extends over 14 amino acids. CDR3 nucleotides: TGTGCCAGCAGCCCACAGGGGTTCGCTCAGCCCCAGCATTTT. The encoded protein is CASSPQGFAQPQHF.

This clonotype was counted only a few times. The chain links TRBV7-3 to TRBJ2-5; perhaps TRBD2 as D (7 bases). CDR3 length: 15 amino acids. Looked up from germline, CDR1 is SGHTA and CDR2 is FQGTGA. V gave up 2 bases and J gave up 5 bases, with 15 bases separating them. The CDR3 DNA follows: TGTGCCAGCAGCTTAGTGGCGGGGGCGGGGGAGACCCAGTACTTC. It translates to CASSLVAGAGETQYF.

CDR3 bases: TGTGCCAGCAGTGAACAATTCATGAACACTGAAGCTTTCTTT. Translation: CASSEQFMNTEAFF. The chain combines TRBV6-1 with TRBJ1-1; D remains ambiguous. Germline V gene sequence: CDR1 MNHNS, CDR2 SASEGT. Trimming left V 2 bases short and J 0 bases short, with 7 bases between. This CDR3 comprises 14 residues.

This clonotype was seen repeatedly, ten times or more. The chain recombines TRBV19 with TRBJ1-5; D unresolved. The CDR3 has 14 amino acids. Germline-derived CDR1 and CDR2 are LNHDA and SQIVND (reference sequence). The germline V and J ends were trimmed by 1 base and 1 base, with 5 bases remaining between them. The chain's CDR3 is CASSIAGSNQPQHF. As DNA, the CDR3 is TGTGCCAGTAGTATAGCGGGCAGCAATCAGCCCCAGCATTTT.

The chain employs TRBV7-9 and TRBJ2-5; 7 positions match TRBD2. J lost 7 bases, V lost 5 bases, and 13 bases had no gene match. CDR3 size: 15 residues. CDR1 SEHNR and CDR2 FQNEAQ come from the germline V gene (reference sequence). The CDR3 protein is CASSPSAGDYRTQYF. The CDR3, as DNA: TGTGCCAGCAGCCCATCGGCTGGGGACTACAGGACCCAGTACTTC.

This clonotype occurred a few times. This chain connects TRBV27 to TRBJ1-6; a weak D match, TRBD1 (5 bases). The CDR3 has 16 amino acids. The germline gives CDR1 MNHEY, CDR2 SMNVEV (reference sequence). V was pared by 2 bases and J by 5 bases, with 13 bases between. CDR3 protein: CASSLRAGRHNSPLHF. Here the CDR3 DNA reads TGTGCCAGCAGTTTAAGGGCAGGGAGGCATAATTCACCCCTCCACTTT.

J is TRBJ1-6 and V is TRBV10-2; 8 nucleotides line up with TRBD1. V gave up 3 bases and J gave up 3 bases; unmatched junction bases: 1. The CDR3 spans 15 residues. Germline assignment: CDR1 WSHSY and CDR2 SAAADI. The CDR3 reads CASSDTGGYNSPLHF. The DNA of the CDR3 is TGCGCCAGCAGTGATACAGGGGGCTATAATTCACCCCTCCACTTT.

This clonotype has at least ten counts. The CDR3 DNA sequence: TGCGCCAGCAGCCAAGATGAGGCCCACTCCTATAATTCACCCCTCCACTTT. The encoded protein is CASSQDEAHSYNSPLHF. The V call is TRBV4-1, the J call TRBJ1-6, with D hard to call. The CDR3 spans 17 residues. Trimming took 0 bases from V and 0 from J, leaving 9 bases between them. Germline lookup yields CDR1 MGHRA and CDR2 YSYEKL.